These T cell receptor beta chains were read from a single sample in a study of CD8 T cells in ankylosing spondylitis. TCRdb re-called the 5' RACE reads with MiXCR, one entry per CDR3 protein. The sample has some 240,000 distinct CDR3 sequences, around 7.8% seen once. The sequenced material came from blood, either unsorted or a sorted T cell fraction (not recorded which). These receptor sequences come from a male donor with ankylosing spondylitis or in good health (not recorded which). Each CDR3 is given with its conserved first and last residue. D genes are given only for firm matches. Clone size is stated in some rows and not others, as once, few, many or a class when expanded.

TGTGCCAGCTCGGGGGGGTATATGGGTATGGATGGCTACACCTTC	CASSGGYMGMDGYTF	TRBV7-9	TRBJ1-2	few	-
TGTGCCAGCAGCCGGGTCAACTCCTACGAGCAGTACTTC	CASSRVNSYEQYF	TRBV27	TRBJ2-7	many	-
TGTGCCAGCAGCCCCGACTTAGCGGGAGTGGGGGAGCAGTACTTC	CASSPDLAGVGEQYF	TRBV6-2/TRBV6-3	TRBJ2-7	-	TRBD2
TGTGCCACCAGCAGAGAGTCAGCGGGAGGGTTTAATGAGCAGTTCTTC	CATSRESAGGFNEQFF	TRBV15	TRBJ2-1	-	TRBD2
TGTGCCACCAGTGATGCTCGAGGGGTCGAGCAGTACTTC	CATSDARGVEQYF	TRBV24-1	TRBJ2-7	many	-
TGTGCCAGTAGTATCAGGGCAGGACAGATAACTACTTCGAGCTCTGGAAACACCATATATTTT	CASSIRAGQITTSSSGNTIYF	TRBV19	TRBJ1-3	-	-
TGTGCCAGCAGCTTAGGGTCGTCGTTGAACACTGAAGCTTTCTTT	CASSLGSSLNTEAFF	TRBV11-2	TRBJ1-1	-	-
TGTGCCAGCAGTTACACCAGGGGCCAAGAGACCCAGTACTTC	CASSYTRGQETQYF	TRBV6-2/TRBV6-3	TRBJ2-5	few	-
TGCGCCAGCAGCCACGGGACTAGCGGGGGGAGCACAGATACGCAGTATTTT	CASSHGTSGGSTDTQYF	TRBV5-1	TRBJ2-3	-	TRBD2
TGCGCCAGCAGCTCTGAAGGACTAGGGAGGCTAGTGTTCTTC	CASSSEGLGRLVFF	TRBV5-1	TRBJ2-1	many	TRBD2
TGCGCCAGCAGCTTCTCCGACGGCGAGCAGTACTTC	CASSFSDGEQYF	TRBV5-1	TRBJ2-7	many	-
TGCGCCAGCAGCCCAGGCGGGACAGGCACACAAGAGACCCAGTACTTC	CASSPGGTGTQETQYF	TRBV5-1	TRBJ2-5	few	TRBD1
TGTGCCACCCGCCCGCGTAGCTCCTATAATTCACCCCTCCACTTT	CATRPRSSYNSPLHF	TRBV6-1	TRBJ1-6	many	-
TGCAGCGTTGAAGGGGACCCGAACTACGAGCAGTACTTC	CSVEGDPNYEQYF	TRBV29-1	TRBJ2-7	many	-
TGTGCCAGCAGTTACGGCCGTAGCGCCCGCACAGATACGCAGTATTTT	CASSYGRSARTDTQYF	TRBV6-5	TRBJ2-3	few	-
TGCAGTGCTAGGGCAGGGAGGGTGAACACTGAAGCTTTCTTT	CSARAGRVNTEAFF	TRBV20-1	TRBJ1-1	many	-
TGTGCCTGGAATAAACACAGGGGGCTCGATGGCTACACCTTC	CAWNKHRGLDGYTF	TRBV30	TRBJ1-2	many	TRBD1
TGTGCCAGCAGCCCGAACTGGGGTGGCGAGCAGTACTTC	CASSPNWGGEQYF	TRBV7-9	TRBJ2-7	many	-
TGCAGTGCTAGGTCAGACAGGGACAATCAGCCCCAGCATTTT	CSARSDRDNQPQHF	TRBV20-1	TRBJ1-5	many	TRBD1
TGTGCCTGGAGTCACAGGGGATATGGCTACACCTTC	CAWSHRGYGYTF	TRBV30	TRBJ1-2	-	TRBD1
TGTGCCAGCTCCCGACAGGAAGTTAATTCACCCCTCCACTTT	CASSRQEVNSPLHF	TRBV18	TRBJ1-6	many	-
TGTGCCTGGCAACAGGACGGCAATCAGCCCCAGCATTTT	CAWQQDGNQPQHF	TRBV30	TRBJ1-5	many	-
TGCAGTGCTAGGCGAGCGGACCGCCTGGAGCAGTACTTC	CSARRADRLEQYF	TRBV20-1	TRBJ2-7	many	-
TGTGCCAGCAGCGTAGGGTCCTGGGACCGCTGGGGAGCTTTCTTT	CASSVGSWDRWGAFF	TRBV9	TRBJ1-1	many	-
TGTGCCACCAGCGATTCGACTAGCGGGAGGGACGTTGCCACGCAGTATTTT	CATSDSTSGRDVATQYF	TRBV15	TRBJ2-3	many	TRBD2
TGTGCTAGCAGCTCGACCGTCGCTCGCACAGATACGCAGTATTTT	CASSSTVARTDTQYF	TRBV7-7	TRBJ2-3	many	-
TGTGCCAGCAGCTTAGACGGGAGTATCTTAAATGAGCAGTTCTTC	CASSLDGSILNEQFF	TRBV7-8	TRBJ2-1	many	-
TGTGCCAGCAGCCCCCGGGAGGGAGGCACCGGGGAGCTGTTTTTT	CASSPREGGTGELFF	TRBV7-2	TRBJ2-2	-	TRBD2
TGTGCCACCAACCCCGGGGGGAGTCGGGAACAGCCCCAGCATTTT	CATNPGGSREQPQHF	TRBV19	TRBJ1-5	many	-
TGTGCCAGCAGCTTAAACAGTCGTAATTCACCCCTCCACTTT	CASSLNSRNSPLHF	TRBV7-6	TRBJ1-6	few	-
TGTGCCACCAGTGATGGAAGCACAGATACGCAGTATTTT	CATSDGSTDTQYF	TRBV24-1	TRBJ2-3	many	-
TGTGCCAGCAGCGGCGGCTACTCTGGGGCCAACGTCCTGACTTTC	CASSGGYSGANVLTF	TRBV9	TRBJ2-6	few	-
TGTGCCAGCAGTTACAGGGGGCCGAACACCGGGGAGCTGTTTTTT	CASSYRGPNTGELFF	TRBV6-2/TRBV6-3	TRBJ2-2	-	TRBD1
TGTGCCAGCAGCGTAGGGTGGCAACCGAGCTCTGGAAACACCATATATTTT	CASSVGWQPSSGNTIYF	TRBV9	TRBJ1-3	few	-
TGTGCCACCAGTGATCCCACGGGGACAGGGGGAAGTGAGACCCAGTACTTC	CATSDPTGTGGSETQYF	TRBV24-1	TRBJ2-5	few	TRBD1
TGTGCCAGCAGCTTGCCAGGGACCACACCCGATGGCTACACCTTC	CASSLPGTTPDGYTF	TRBV13	TRBJ1-2	many	-
TGCAGCGTTGATAACAGTCTCTATGGCTACACCTTC	CSVDNSLYGYTF	TRBV29-1	TRBJ1-2	many	-
TGTGCCAGCAGCTTGGCCAGCGGGGGCTACGAGCAGTACTTC	CASSLASGGYEQYF	TRBV11-2	TRBJ2-7	many	TRBD2